Following are 25 T cell receptor beta chains from one sample sequenced in a study of shared clonotypes between healthy human individuals. CD45RO negativity and positive selection for CCR7 defined naive CD8 cells, a population that excluded terminally differentiated effector memory CD45RA+ cells. Clones were sequenced by immunoSEQ multiplex PCR, and TCRdb holds only the in-frame ones, with some missing. Of hundreds of thousands of clones in the sample, nearly 97% were seen once. Sequenced: naive CD8+ T cells sorted from blood. The receptor source for this set is a woman aged 25-40 years in good health.

This clone has a handful of counts. CDR3 in amino acids: CASSLVTGGTEAFF. The CDR3 DNA sequence: TGTGCCAGCAGCTTAGTTACCGGGGGCACTGAAGCTTTCTTT. J is TRBJ1-1 and V is TRBV7-2; possibly TRBD1 for D (5 bases). V lost 1 base, J lost 4 bases, and 10 bases lay in between. The CDR3 covers 14 residues. CDR1 and CDR2 from the germline V gene are SGHTA and FQGNSA.

V usage is TRBV27 and J usage is TRBJ1-1; D remains ambiguous. Per the germline V gene, CDR1 is MNHEY and CDR2 is SMNVEV (reference sequence). V gave up 7 bases and J gave up 0 bases, with 12 bases separating them. The CDR3 has 14 residues. As DNA, the CDR3 is TGTGCCAGCATTGCGCCCGGGGTGAACACTGAAGCTTTCTTT. As protein: CASIAPGVNTEAFF.

This clone was seen a few times. Other DNA sequences in the same sample also yield this CDR3. The J gene is TRBJ1-1, the V gene TRBV9; D is possibly TRBD1 (5 bases). Germline V CDR1 and CDR2: SGDLS, YYNGEE. Trimming cost V 0 bases and J 5 bases, with 11 bases left between them. This CDR3 comprises 14 residues. The CDR3: CASSVAGGATEAFF. DNA for the CDR3: TGTGCCAGCAGCGTAGCTGGAGGGGCGACTGAAGCTTTCTTT.

The chain combines TRBV13 with TRBJ2-1; TRBD2 aligns across 11 bases. CDR3 size: 16 residues. Germline CDR1 is PRHDT and CDR2 is FYEKMQ (reference sequence). The V gene end was trimmed by 5 bases and the J gene end by 8 bases; junction bases not matched to a gene: 11. CDR3 region: CASSHYSGRAEDEQFF. The CDR3 nucleotides are TGTGCCAGCAGCCACTATAGCGGGAGGGCTGAGGATGAGCAGTTCTTC.

The chain links TRBV15 to TRBJ2-1; the D is unclear. Trimming took off 0 bases at V and 2 bases at J, with 8 bases between the two ends. CDR3 length: 15 residues. In germline, CDR1 is LNHNV, CDR2 YYDKDF (reference sequence). CDR3 sequence: CATSRDHSAYNEQFF. As DNA, the CDR3 is TGTGCCACCAGCAGAGATCACTCTGCCTACAATGAGCAGTTCTTC.

The V call is TRBV13, the J call TRBJ2-7; D perhaps matches TRBD2 (6 bases). Deletions cut 3 bases from V and 4 bases from J, with 10 bases between. The CDR3 is made up of 13 amino acids. Germline loops: CDR1 PRHDT, CDR2 FYEKMQ (reference sequence). This CDR3 reads CASSFGTQYEQYF. The CDR3 region has the DNA TGTGCCAGCAGCTTTGGGACTCAATACGAGCAGTACTTC.

The gene calls are TRBV19 and TRBJ2-1, with 10 bases that match TRBD2. V was clipped by 3 bases and J by 9 bases; unmatched bases: 8. Per germline, CDR1 LNHDA and CDR2 SQIVND (reference sequence). The CDR3 consists of 15 residues. Here the CDR3 reads CASSMSAGGPGEQFF. The CDR3 bases are TGTGCCAGTAGTATGTCAGCGGGAGGGCCTGGTGAGCAGTTCTTC.

V gene TRBV2 combines with J gene TRBJ2-5; 7 bases are a match to TRBD2. The J call is in doubt because the DNA end fits TRBJ2-7 better. The germline V gene encodes CDR1 SNHLY and CDR2 FYNNEI. This CDR3 has 15 amino acids. The chain's CDR3 is CARARKMAGVHEQYF. The CDR3 coding sequence is TGTGCCAGGGCCAGGAAGATGGCGGGAGTCCACGAGCAGTACTTC.

The chain carries TRBV19 and TRBJ2-7; 7 nucleotides align to TRBD1. Germline V gene lookup returns CDR1 LNHDA and CDR2 SQIVND (reference sequence). J gave up 2 bases and V 6 bases, and 7 bases lay outside the gene matches. The CDR3 runs to 14 residues. CDR3 sequence (DNA): TGTGCCAGTAGCCTTGACAGGGAGACCTACGAGCAGTACTTC. As protein: CASSLDRETYEQYF.

The chain has TRBV28 and TRBJ1-1; D unresolved. The CDR3 consists of 13 residues. The V end lost 0 bases, the J end lost 1 base, and 3 bases lay between the germline ends. Germline CDR1 and CDR2: MDHEN and SYDVKM. The CDR3 DNA sequence: TGTGCCAGCAGTTTATGGGAGAACACTGAAGCTTTCTTT. It translates to CASSLWENTEAFF.

This clone was counted once. The chain employs TRBV7-9 and TRBJ1-1; D is perhaps TRBD1 (5 bases). CDR3 length: 17 residues. In germline, CDR1 is SEHNR, CDR2 FQNEAQ (reference sequence). V was clipped by 0 bases and J by 1 base, with 15 bases between them. The CDR3 DNA reads TGTGCCAGCAGCTTAGCGCTCGGAGGACAAAAGAACACTGAAGCTTTCTTT. It codes for CASSLALGGQKNTEAFF.

The chain carries TRBV27 and TRBJ2-2, with D tentatively TRBD1 (6 bases). Germline V CDR1 and CDR2: MNHEY, SMNVEV (reference sequence). V shed 5 bases and J shed 7 bases, with 17 bases lying between them. This CDR3 has 15 residues. The CDR3 DNA reads as TGTGCCAGCAGTCTCCGACCGAAGGGGGACGGGGAGCTGTTTTTT. It yields the protein CASSLRPKGDGELFF.

This rearrangement joins TRBV29-1 to TRBJ1-1; 7 bases line up with TRBD1. The CDR3 length is 16 residues. V was clipped by 6 bases and J by 1 base; unmatched bases: 14. Germline V CDR1 and CDR2: SQVTM, ANQGSEA. The DNA for the CDR3 is TGCAGCGTAAAATCCTCGGGACACAGGGGGAACACTGAAGCTTTCTTT. This encodes CSVKSSGHRGNTEAFF.

The CDR3 nucleotides are TGTGCCAGCAGCTTTCTAGCGGGAGAGTCTCGTACCGGGGAGCTGTTTTTT. Translation gives CASSFLAGESRTGELFF. This chain joins TRBV7-9 and TRBJ2-2; 10 nucleotides align to TRBD2. CDR1 is SEHNR and CDR2 is FQNEAQ in the germline V gene (reference sequence). The CDR3 runs 17 residues. After removal of 3 bases from V and 5 bases from J, the junction contained 9 bases not matched to a gene.

A remark on this clone: A read error may produce the germline difference seen at one junction end. The V gene is TRBV5-1, the J gene TRBJ1-3; no firm D call. CDR1 is SGHRS and CDR2 is YFSETQ in the germline V gene. The length of the CDR3 is 15 residues. CDR3 sequence (DNA): TGCGCCAGCAGATTGGACGGGAACTCTGGAAACACCATATATTTT. This sequence encodes CASRLDGNSGNTIYF.

The V call is TRBV27, the J call TRBJ2-7; 8 bases are a match to TRBD2. With 5 bases clipped from V and 0 bases from J, the junction kept 9 bases outside the gene matches. This CDR3 contains 16 residues. The V gene's germline CDR1 is MNHEY and CDR2 SMNVEV (reference sequence). This CDR3 is CASSPFYSGDSYEQYF. CDR3 bases: TGTGCCAGCAGTCCCTTCTATAGCGGGGACTCCTACGAGCAGTACTTC.

This clone was recorded once. The V call is TRBV9, the J call TRBJ2-1, with TRBD2 identical over 9 bases. The CDR3 extends over 17 amino acids. CDR1 is SGDLS, CDR2 YYNGEE, per germline. The ends lost 7 bases at V and 7 bases at J; junction bases unmatched: 18. CDR3 amino acids: CASGSSFAGGRVNEQFF. The DNA of the CDR3 is TGTGCCAGCGGGTCCTCCTTCGCGGGAGGGAGGGTAAATGAGCAGTTCTTC.

This clone was picked up one time. This rearrangement joins TRBV27 to TRBJ2-7; tentatively, D is TRBD1 (5 bases). This CDR3 is 16 amino acids long. The V end was cut by 0 bases, the J end by 2 bases, with 14 bases between. CDR1 is MNHEY and CDR2 is SMNVEV in the germline V gene (reference sequence). CDR3 loop: CASSLSVMTVPYEQYF. The CDR3 nucleotides read TGTGCCAGCAGTTTATCGGTTATGACAGTTCCCTACGAGCAGTACTTC.

This chain links TRBV19 with TRBJ2-7, with 9 bases that match TRBD2. CDR1 LNHDA and CDR2 SQIVND come from the germline V gene (reference sequence). The CDR3 runs to 15 residues. V dropped 5 bases and J dropped 4; count of bases not matched to a gene: 9. The CDR3 sequence: CASSFGISGRYEQYF. DNA for the CDR3: TGTGCCAGTAGTTTTGGTATTAGCGGGAGATACGAGCAGTACTTC.

The CDR3 loop is CASSFFGTGSYEQYF. In nucleotides, the CDR3 is TGTGCCAGCAGTTTTTTTGGGACAGGGTCCTACGAGCAGTACTTC. The J gene is TRBJ2-7, the V gene TRBV27; 9 bases line up with TRBD1. Germline values: CDR1 MNHEY, CDR2 SMNVEV (reference sequence). V dropped 3 bases and J dropped 1; count of bases not matched to a gene: 4. This CDR3 has 15 residues.

The chain carries TRBV5-5 and TRBJ2-7; TRBD2 matches at 7 bases. Per germline, CDR1 SGHKS and CDR2 YYEKEE (reference sequence). This CDR3 contains 15 residues. Trimming cost V 4 bases and J 0 bases; bases outside gene matches: 7. The CDR3 sequence is CASSRPSGLSYEQYF. CDR3 DNA sequence: TGTGCCAGCAGCCGACCTAGCGGACTCTCCTACGAGCAGTACTTC.

The rearrangement links TRBV5-6 to TRBJ2-7; TRBD1 matches at 9 bases. Germline lookup yields CDR1 SGHDT and CDR2 YYEEEE. The CDR3 is 15 amino acids. Trimming cost V 3 bases and J 4 bases; bases outside gene matches: 8. The CDR3 coding sequence is TGTGCCAGCAGCTGGGGGCCGGGGACAGGGTACGAGCAGTACTTC. This gives the protein CASSWGPGTGYEQYF.

The rearrangement joins TRBV28 to TRBJ1-1, with D possibly matching TRBD1 (5 bases). The CDR3 loop spans 14 amino acids. Trimming took off 7 bases at V and 5 bases at J, with 17 bases between the two ends. The germline CDR1 and CDR2 sequences are MDHEN and SYDVKM. The CDR3 DNA reads as TGTGCCAGCACCAGTCCCGGGACTCGGACTGAAGCTTTCTTT. This gives the protein CASTSPGTRTEAFF.

This chain joins TRBV4-2 and TRBJ2-2; D not certain. The CDR3 covers 16 residues. V was cut by 5 bases and J by 6 bases, with 19 bases left in between. Germline CDR1 is LGHNA and CDR2 is YNFKEQ. The CDR3 DNA sequence: TGTGCCAGCAGCAGCCAAGATAACGCTGAGGCCGGGGAGCTGTTTTTT. It encodes CASSSQDNAEAGELFF.

The chain carries TRBV9 and TRBJ2-7; 16 nucleotides line up with TRBD2. The junction had 12 bases not matched to a gene; V was cut back by 3 bases and J by 6 bases. Germline CDR1 and CDR2: SGDLS and YYNGEE. This CDR3 has 18 amino acids. In nucleotides, the CDR3 is TGTGCCAGCAGCGCCCACAATACAGGGACTAGCGGGAGGGGCGAGCAGTACTTC. It encodes CASSAHNTGTSGRGEQYF.